Listed here are 20 T cell receptor beta chains from one sample, sequenced in a study of T cells after yellow fever vaccination. TCRdb called the 5' RACE reads again in MiXCR, with one record for every CDR3 protein. The profile shows 65,000 to 90,000 distinct CDR3 sequences, 13% of them singletons. The source material was CD8+ T cells not binding an NS4B(214-222) dextramer, sorted from PBMCs, sampled roughly 23 days after the first yellow fever vaccination. The receptor source for this set is a man younger than 30 who received the YFV17D yellow fever vaccine.

This clonotype occurred a few times. The V and J genes are TRBV4-1 and TRBJ1-1; 7 bases fit TRBD1. CDR3 length: 17 amino acids. V trimming: 0 bases; J trimming: 5 bases; junction bases outside the gene matches: 12. The germline V gene encodes CDR1 MGHRA and CDR2 YSYEKL. The CDR3 DNA reads as TGCGCCAGCAGCCAAGATCCTCCGACAGGGACGGGGACTGAAGCTTTCTTT. The encoded protein is CASSQDPPTGTGTEAFF.

The V and J genes are TRBV27 and TRBJ2-7, with 8 bases identical to TRBD2. The V gene's germline CDR1 is MNHEY and CDR2 SMNVEV (reference sequence). The CDR3 sequence is 16 residues long. J was trimmed by 4 bases and V by 0 bases; bases with no gene match: 8. CDR3 DNA sequence: TGTGCCAGCAGTTTATCCTCGGGGGGGGGGATTTACGAGCAGTACTTC. Translated, it gives CASSLSSGGGIYEQYF.

The chain uses TRBV11-2 and TRBJ1-1; 9 bases are a match to TRBD1. The CDR3 has 16 amino acids. The V gene's germline CDR1 is SGHAT and CDR2 FQNNGV. The junction had 9 bases not matched to a gene; V was cut back by 1 base and J by 6 bases. The CDR3 DNA is TGTGCCAGCAGCTTAGGCCGGGACAGGGAAGGGGCTGAAGCTTTCTTT. This sequence encodes CASSLGRDREGAEAFF.

V and J are TRBV7-2 and TRBJ2-3; 7 nucleotides line up with TRBD2. The junction had 9 bases not matched to a gene; V was cut back by 5 bases and J by 1 base. From germline, CDR1 is SGHTA and CDR2 FQGNSA. This CDR3 contains 16 residues. The DNA for the CDR3 is TGTGCCAGCAGCCCGGGGCGGGGAGGGGGCACAGATACGCAGTATTTT. It specifies CASSPGRGGGTDTQYF.

This clonotype was recorded a few times. V and J are TRBV11-2 and TRBJ1-1; D is perhaps TRBD1 (5 bases). CDR1 SGHAT and CDR2 FQNNGV come from the germline V gene. With 6 bases removed from V and 1 base from J, the gap between germline ends came to 12 bases. There are 14 residues in the CDR3. The CDR3 DNA follows: TGTGCCAGCAGATTTACAGGACCGAACACTGAAGCTTTCTTT. Amino acids: CASRFTGPNTEAFF.

The J gene is TRBJ1-5, the V gene TRBV7-9, with D tentatively TRBD1 (5 bases). V gave up 9 bases and J gave up 7 bases, with 22 bases separating them. Germline CDR1 and CDR2: SEHNR and FQNEAQ (reference sequence). There are 15 residues in the CDR3. The CDR3 DNA is TGTGCCAGGGAACGACGGGGCAGACCCCTGCAGCCCCAGCATTTT. Translated: CARERRGRPLQPQHF.

This clonotype was found a few times. The genes are TRBV4-1 and TRBJ2-7; 7 nucleotides agree with TRBD2. The CDR3 spans 15 residues. The germline CDR1 and CDR2 sequences are MGHRA and YSYEKL. The junction had 7 bases not matched to a gene; V was cut back by 2 bases and J by 3 bases. The CDR3 loop reads CASSQNVGGFYEQYV. The CDR3 bases are TGCGCCAGCAGCCAAAACGTGGGGGGGTTCTACGAGCAGTACGTC.

The chain carries TRBV12-3 or TRBV12-4 and TRBJ1-2; unclear D gene. CDR3 length: 11 residues. V lost 7 bases to trimming and J lost 1 base, with 4 bases between them. CDR3 loop: CASTNNYGYTF. The CDR3 nucleotides are TGTGCCAGCACCAATAACTATGGCTACACCTTC.

This clonotype was counted a few times. The J gene is TRBJ1-1, the V gene TRBV2; TRBD1 aligns across 7 bases. From germline, CDR1 is SNHLY and CDR2 FYNNEI. The CDR3 consists of 13 residues. V shed 6 bases, J shed 5 bases, and the junction held 6 bases outside the gene matches. CDR3 DNA sequence: TGTGCCAGCAGCCCAGGGGGTTTTACTGAAGCTTTCTTT. Its protein product is CASSPGGFTEAFF.

The chain joins TRBV6-6 to TRBJ1-1; 7 bases fit TRBD1. V trimming: 6 bases; J trimming: 0 bases; junction bases outside the gene matches: 1. The CDR3 extends over 13 amino acids. The germline V gene encodes CDR1 MNHNY and CDR2 SVGAGI (reference sequence). CDR3 sequence: CASRDRLNTEAFF. As DNA, the CDR3 is TGTGCCAGCAGGGACAGGTTGAACACTGAAGCTTTCTTT.

The chain combines TRBV29-1 with TRBJ1-2; D gene unclear. The germline V and J ends were trimmed by 7 bases and 2 bases, with 14 bases remaining between them. CDR3 size: 13 residues. The germline gives CDR1 SQVTM, CDR2 ANQGSEA. CDR3 region: CSAQGSLNYGYTF. For the CDR3, the DNA is TGCAGCGCCCAAGGGTCCTTGAACTATGGCTACACCTTC.

This clonotype turned up a few times. This chain links TRBV20-1 with TRBJ2-5; D gene uncertain. CDR1 and CDR2 (germline): DFQATT, SNEGSKA (reference sequence). Trimming shortened V by 0 bases and J by 4 bases, and 6 bases separated the two germline ends. This CDR3 has 12 amino acids. CDR3 amino acids: CSARDVGETQYF. The DNA of the CDR3 is TGCAGTGCTAGAGATGTGGGAGAGACCCAGTACTTC.

V gene TRBV4-1 combines with J gene TRBJ1-4; no clear D. The CDR3 contains 13 residues. Per the germline V gene, CDR1 is MGHRA and CDR2 is YSYEKL. V was cut by 4 bases and J by 8 bases, with 11 bases left in between. The CDR3 region has the DNA TGCGCCAGCAGCCCTCGTGGTACGGAAAAACTGTTTTTT. Translated, it gives CASSPRGTEKLFF.

The chain couples TRBV12-3 or TRBV12-4 to TRBJ2-2; tentative D call: TRBD1 (5 bases). V was trimmed by 1 base and J by 5 bases, leaving 17 bases between them. The length of the CDR3 is 17 residues. CDR3 sequence reads: CASSLVGQGPRTGELFF. Written as DNA, the CDR3 is TGTGCCAGCAGTTTAGTGGGGCAGGGTCCGAGAACCGGGGAGCTGTTTTTT.

J is TRBJ2-5 and V is TRBV20-1, with D maybe TRBD2 (5 bases). The CDR3 extends over 12 amino acids. Germline CDR1 DFQATT, CDR2 SNEGSKA (reference sequence). Trimming removed 1 base at V and 5 bases at J, with 8 bases between. The CDR3 is CSARGGRETQYF. The CDR3 bases are TGCAGTGCTAGAGGAGGGCGGGAGACCCAGTACTTC.

The chain is built from TRBV6-5 and TRBJ1-3; 9 bases align to TRBD1. Germline CDR1 MNHEY, CDR2 SVGAGI. The CDR3 length is 15 residues. V lost 6 bases, J lost 4 bases, and 7 bases stayed unmatched. CDR3 amino acids: CASSRTGDSGNTIYF. The CDR3 nucleotides read TGTGCCAGCAGCCGGACAGGGGATTCAGGAAACACCATATATTTT.

The rearrangement uses TRBV3-1 and TRBJ2-5; 7 nucleotides match TRBD1. The CDR3 is made up of 16 amino acids. V shed 0 bases, J shed 4 bases, and the junction held 8 bases outside the gene matches. CDR1 is LGHDT and CDR2 is YNNKEL in the germline V gene (reference sequence). The CDR3 loop is CASSQDWQGVGETQYF. The CDR3 nucleotides are TGTGCCAGCAGCCAAGACTGGCAGGGGGTTGGAGAGACCCAGTACTTC.

The gene calls are TRBV27 and TRBJ1-4, with D unresolved. In germline, CDR1 is MNHEY, CDR2 SMNVEV (reference sequence). V dropped 3 bases and J dropped 0 bases, with 5 bases sitting between them. This CDR3 has 14 amino acids. CDR3 nucleotide sequence: TGTGCCAGCAGTTTGGGTGCAACTAATGAAAAACTGTTTTTT. Translating gives CASSLGATNEKLFF.

The chain joins TRBV4-2 to TRBJ2-7, with unresolved D. CDR3 size: 13 residues. Trimming shortened V by 8 bases and J by 6 bases, and 17 bases separated the two germline ends. Germline CDR1 reads LGHNA; CDR2 reads YNFKEQ. CDR3 in amino acids: CASGLGLLCEQYV. For the CDR3, the DNA is TGTGCCAGCGGCCTCGGGCTCCTGTGCGAGCAGTACGTC.

The chain links TRBV20-1 to TRBJ2-1; D perhaps matches TRBD2 (7 bases). V lost 1 base and J lost 15, with 19 bases in between. This CDR3 is 13 amino acids long. Per germline, CDR1 DFQATT and CDR2 SNEGSKA (reference sequence). Here the CDR3 reads CSARAQRGGAMFF. CDR3 coding DNA: TGCAGTGCTAGAGCCCAGAGAGGGGGGGCGATGTTCTTC.